Sequencing of this TCR beta chain was carried out in a study of siplizumab effects on memory and regulatory T cells. Study-wide results and limits: Mappable alloreactive CD4+ clones were on average about 62% Treg-derived with siplizumab, approximately 30% in controls. Proliferating siplizumab-culture Tregs lacked confirmation of suppressive function. Alloreactive sequences tracing back to unstimulated CD4+ memory cells were significantly reduced by siplizumab. Roughly 75-97% of proliferating CD4+ or CD8+ clones lacked a naive or memory phenotype that could be assigned.

This CDR3 spans 16 amino acids. The germline V gene encodes CDR1 SGHTA and CDR2 FQGNSA. V was clipped by 5 bases and J by 9 bases; unmatched bases: 9. Notes on this clone: The antigen is not known.

Libraries were prepared by immunoSEQ multiplex PCR; TCRdb keeps only in-frame clonotypes and omits some of them. The table has around 100,000 clones, about 90% seen once. This chain links TRBV7-2 with TRBJ2-1; 14 bases map to TRBD2. This TCR derives from a human donor in good health. The source material was CD4+ T cells sorted from blood. The CDR3 coding sequence is TGTGCCAGCAGCCGGAAATCGACTAGCGGGAGGGTTGAGCAGTTCTTC. This gives the protein CASSRKSTSGRVEQFF. Full variable domain (rest looked up from reference TRBV7-2 and TRBJ2-1): GAGVSQSPSNKVTEKGKDVELRCDPISGHTALYWYRQSLGQGLEFLIYFQGNSAPDKSGLPSDRFSAERTGGSVSTLTIQRTQQEDSAVYLCASSRKSTSGRVEQFFGPGTRLTVL.